This paragraph reports one T cell receptor beta chain. What it binds is unknown. The sample is drawn from a study of CXCR3-negative and CXCR3-positive naive CD8 T cells. Study observations and caveats: After cryopreservation, expression of CXCR3 was partially reduced, and most assays were run with fresh PBMCs. More hydrophobic TRB CDR3s occurred in CXCR3-positive than in CXCR3-negative naive cells. CXCR3-negative and CXCR3-positive naive cells shared comparable TRBV-TRBJ usage, but memory cells did not.

Libraries of TRB cDNA were made by 5' RACE and carried UMIs. Reprocessing the 5' RACE reads, TCRdb reports a single entry for every CDR3 protein and omits DNA. This table holds 90,000 to 150,000 distinct CDR3 sequences. Germline V gives CDR1 LNHDA, CDR2 SQIVND (reference sequence). This CDR3 is 13 amino acids long. Sequencing used naive CXCR3+ CD8+ T cells from blood. Subset given: CD45RO-CCR7+CD27+CD95- naive CD8+ T cells expressing CXCR3 (TNR3+). The chain employs TRBV19 and TRBJ2-5; absent DNA, TCRdb's TRBD2 call cannot be checked. This receptor was identified in a human donor in good health. Some clones in this sample may be carry-over from other donors' samples. The CDR3 loop reads CASSPLARETQYF. Complete variable domain (other parts from reference TRBV19 and TRBJ2-5): DGGITQSPKYLFRKEGQNVTLSCEQNLNHDAMYWYRQDPGQGLRLIYYSQIVNDFQKGDIAEGYSVSREKKESFPLTVTSAQKNPTAFYLCASSPLARETQYFGPGTRLLVL.